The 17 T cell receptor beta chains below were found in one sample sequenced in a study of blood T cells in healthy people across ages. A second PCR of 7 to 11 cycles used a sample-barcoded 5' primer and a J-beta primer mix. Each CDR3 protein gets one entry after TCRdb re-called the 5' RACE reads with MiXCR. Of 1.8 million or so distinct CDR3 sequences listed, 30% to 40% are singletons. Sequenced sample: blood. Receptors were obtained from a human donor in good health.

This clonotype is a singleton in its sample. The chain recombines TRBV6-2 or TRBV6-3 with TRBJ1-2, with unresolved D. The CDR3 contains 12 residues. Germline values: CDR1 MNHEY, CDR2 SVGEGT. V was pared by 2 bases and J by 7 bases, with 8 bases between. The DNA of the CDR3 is TGTGCCAGCAGTTACATACGGTCTGGCTACACCTTC. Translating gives CASSYIRSGYTF.

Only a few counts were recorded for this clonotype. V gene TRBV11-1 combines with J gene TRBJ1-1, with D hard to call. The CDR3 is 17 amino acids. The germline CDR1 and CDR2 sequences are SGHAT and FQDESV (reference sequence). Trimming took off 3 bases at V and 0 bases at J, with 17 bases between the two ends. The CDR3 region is CASSLVGSLALNTEAFF. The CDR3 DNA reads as TGTGCCAGCAGCTTGGTCGGCAGCCTAGCATTGAACACTGAAGCTTTCTTT.

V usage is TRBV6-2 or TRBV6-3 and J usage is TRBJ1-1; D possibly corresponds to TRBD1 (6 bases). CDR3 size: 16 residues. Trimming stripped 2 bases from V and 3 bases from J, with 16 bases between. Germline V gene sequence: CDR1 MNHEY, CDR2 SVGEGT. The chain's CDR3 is CASSYVIGGWDTEAFF. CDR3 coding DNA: TGTGCCAGCAGTTACGTGATCGGGGGCTGGGACACTGAAGCTTTCTTT.

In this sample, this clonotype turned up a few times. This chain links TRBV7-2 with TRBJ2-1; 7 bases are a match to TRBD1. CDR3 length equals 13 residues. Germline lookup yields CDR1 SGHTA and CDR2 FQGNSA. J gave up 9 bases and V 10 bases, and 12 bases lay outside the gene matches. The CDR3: CATRQQGLGEQFF. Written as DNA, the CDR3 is TGTGCCACTCGCCAACAGGGGCTGGGTGAGCAGTTCTTC.

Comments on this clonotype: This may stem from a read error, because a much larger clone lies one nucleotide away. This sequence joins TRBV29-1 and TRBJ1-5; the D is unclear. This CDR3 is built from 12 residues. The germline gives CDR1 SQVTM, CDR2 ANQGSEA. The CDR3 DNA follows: TGCAGCGTTCGGCATCTTGATCAGCCCCGGCATTTT. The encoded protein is CSVRHLDQPRHF.

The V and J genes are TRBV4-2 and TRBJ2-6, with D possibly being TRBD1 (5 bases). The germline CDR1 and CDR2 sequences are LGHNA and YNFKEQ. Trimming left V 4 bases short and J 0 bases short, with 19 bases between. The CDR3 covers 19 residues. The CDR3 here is CASSLPGSQFFSGANVLTF. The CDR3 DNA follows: TGTGCCAGCAGCCTTCCAGGGTCTCAGTTTTTCTCTGGGGCCAACGTCCTGACTTTC.

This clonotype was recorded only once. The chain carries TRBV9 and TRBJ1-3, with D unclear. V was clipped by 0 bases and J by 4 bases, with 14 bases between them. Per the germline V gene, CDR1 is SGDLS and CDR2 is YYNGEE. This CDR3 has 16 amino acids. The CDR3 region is CASSVEIRGGGNTIYF. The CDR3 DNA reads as TGTGCCAGCAGCGTAGAAATCCGGGGAGGCGGAAACACCATATATTTT.

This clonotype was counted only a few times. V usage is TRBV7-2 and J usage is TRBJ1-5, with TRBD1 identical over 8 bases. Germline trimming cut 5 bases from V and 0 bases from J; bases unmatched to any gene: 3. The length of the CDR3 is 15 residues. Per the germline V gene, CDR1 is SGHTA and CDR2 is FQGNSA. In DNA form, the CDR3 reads TGTGCCAGCAGCACCACAGGGGGTAGCAATCAGCCCCAGCATTTT. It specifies CASSTTGGSNQPQHF.

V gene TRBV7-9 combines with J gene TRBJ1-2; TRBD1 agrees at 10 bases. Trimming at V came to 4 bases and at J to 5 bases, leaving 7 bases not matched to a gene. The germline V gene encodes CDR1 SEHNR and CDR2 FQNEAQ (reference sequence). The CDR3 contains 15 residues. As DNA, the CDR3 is TGTGCCAGCAGCTCTCTAGGACAGGGGGTATATGGCTACACCTTC. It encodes CASSSLGQGVYGYTF.

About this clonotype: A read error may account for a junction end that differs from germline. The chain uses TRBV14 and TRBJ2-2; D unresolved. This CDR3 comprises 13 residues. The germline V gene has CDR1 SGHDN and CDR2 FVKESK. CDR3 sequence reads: CASSPVRSGELFF. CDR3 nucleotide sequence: TGCGCCAGCAGCCCTGTCCGTAGCGGGGAGCTGTTTTTT.

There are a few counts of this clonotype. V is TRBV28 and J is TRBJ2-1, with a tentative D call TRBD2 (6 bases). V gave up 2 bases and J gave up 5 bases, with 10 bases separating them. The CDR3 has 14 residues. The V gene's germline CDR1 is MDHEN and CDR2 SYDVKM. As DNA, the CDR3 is TGTGCCAGCAGTTTAACTAGCCCCAACAATGAGCAGTTCTTC. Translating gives CASSLTSPNNEQFF.

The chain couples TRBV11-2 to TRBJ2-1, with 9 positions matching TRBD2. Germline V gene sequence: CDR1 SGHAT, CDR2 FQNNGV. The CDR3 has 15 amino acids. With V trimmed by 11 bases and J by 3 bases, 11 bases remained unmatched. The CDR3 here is CAGTPAGGHYNEQFF. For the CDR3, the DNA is TGTGCCGGCACCCCGGCGGGGGGGCACTACAATGAGCAGTTCTTC.

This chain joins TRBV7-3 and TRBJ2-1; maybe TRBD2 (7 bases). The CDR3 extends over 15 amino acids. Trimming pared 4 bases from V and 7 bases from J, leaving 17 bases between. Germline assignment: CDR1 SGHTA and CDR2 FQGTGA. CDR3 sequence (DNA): TGTGCCAGCAGCTGGGGGGGGGCCCCGGGTAATGAGCAGTTCTTC. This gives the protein CASSWGGAPGNEQFF.

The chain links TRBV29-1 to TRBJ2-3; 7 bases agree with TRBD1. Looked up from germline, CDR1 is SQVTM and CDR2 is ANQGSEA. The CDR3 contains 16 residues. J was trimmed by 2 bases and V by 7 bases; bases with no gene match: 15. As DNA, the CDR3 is TGCAGCGCCGAGGGGACAGTTGATTTTGACACAGATACGCAGTATTTT. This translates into CSAEGTVDFDTDTQYF.

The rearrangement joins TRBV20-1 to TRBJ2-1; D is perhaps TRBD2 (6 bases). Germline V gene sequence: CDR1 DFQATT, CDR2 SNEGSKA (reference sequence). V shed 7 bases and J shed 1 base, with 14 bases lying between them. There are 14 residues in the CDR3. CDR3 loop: CSVSERVSYNEQFF. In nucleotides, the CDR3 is TGCAGTGTTTCTGAGCGGGTTTCCTACAATGAGCAGTTCTTC.

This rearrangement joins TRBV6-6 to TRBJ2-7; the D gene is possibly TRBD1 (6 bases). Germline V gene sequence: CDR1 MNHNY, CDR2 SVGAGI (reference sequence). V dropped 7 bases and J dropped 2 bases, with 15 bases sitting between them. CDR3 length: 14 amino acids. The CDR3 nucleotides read TGTGCCAGCAACGGACAGTTAAATGCCTACGAGCAGTACTTC. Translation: CASNGQLNAYEQYF.

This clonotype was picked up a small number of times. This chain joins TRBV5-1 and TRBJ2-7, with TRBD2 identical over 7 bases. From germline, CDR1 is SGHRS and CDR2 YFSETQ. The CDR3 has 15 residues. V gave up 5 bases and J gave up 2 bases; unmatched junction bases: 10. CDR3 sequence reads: CASRIGGTGPYEQYF. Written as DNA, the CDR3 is TGCGCCAGCAGGATCGGGGGGACGGGCCCCTACGAGCAGTACTTC.